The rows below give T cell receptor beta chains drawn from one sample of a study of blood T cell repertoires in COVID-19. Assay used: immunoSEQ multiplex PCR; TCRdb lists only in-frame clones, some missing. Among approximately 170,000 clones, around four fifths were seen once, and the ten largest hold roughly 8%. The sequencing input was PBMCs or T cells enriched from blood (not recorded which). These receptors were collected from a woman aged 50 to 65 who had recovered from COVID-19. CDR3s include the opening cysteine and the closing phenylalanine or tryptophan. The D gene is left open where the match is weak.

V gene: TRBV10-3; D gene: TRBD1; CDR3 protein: CAISERGLSYGYTF
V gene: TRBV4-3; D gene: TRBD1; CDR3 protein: CASSQDWTGRTEAFF
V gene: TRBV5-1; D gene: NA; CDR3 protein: CASSLGVVNSPLHF
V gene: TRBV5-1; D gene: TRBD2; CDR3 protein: CASSLGASGGGEQYF
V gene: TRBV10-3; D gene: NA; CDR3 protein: CAISEKVGSNTEAFF
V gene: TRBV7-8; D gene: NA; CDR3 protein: CASSLRAGPYSNQPQHF
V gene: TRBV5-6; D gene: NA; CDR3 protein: CASSLLGSSTDTQYF
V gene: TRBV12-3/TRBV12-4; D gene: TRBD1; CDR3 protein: CASRYGTGGAFF
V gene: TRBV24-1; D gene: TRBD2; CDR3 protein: CATSASGGYNEQFF
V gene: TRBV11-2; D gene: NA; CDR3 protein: CASSLTLGGNTEAFF
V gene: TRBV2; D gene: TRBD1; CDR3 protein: CASAPEQGYSPLHF
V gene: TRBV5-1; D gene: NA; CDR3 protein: CASSLNMDLANYGYTF
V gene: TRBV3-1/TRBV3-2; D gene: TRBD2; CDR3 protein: CASRTSGEWETQYF
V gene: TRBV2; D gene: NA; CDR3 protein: CASSTGNPTDTQYF
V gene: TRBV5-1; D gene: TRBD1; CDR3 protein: CASKGQPNGNTEAFF
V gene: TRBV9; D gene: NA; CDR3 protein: CASSINRVTGELFF
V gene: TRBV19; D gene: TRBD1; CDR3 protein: CASSVGTGGFEQYF